Listed below are T cell receptor beta chains from one sample, sequenced in a study of blood T cells in healthy people across ages. TCRdb reprocessed the 5' RACE reads via MiXCR and lists one record per CDR3 protein. This table holds 750,000 to 1,000,000 distinct CDR3 sequences, almost 30% found once. The same data also contributed to another study, on T cells of mothers and their children.

The sample taken for sequencing was blood. Receptor source: a woman aged 40 to 50 in good health. Each CDR3 is given without its conserved first and last residue. The D gene is left open where the match is weak.

j_gene	v_gene	d_gene	CDR3aa
TRBJ1-1	TRBV5-6	.	ASSPVELRNTEAF
TRBJ1-4	TRBV29-1	.	SALDSLKLF
TRBJ1-5	TRBV12-3/TRBV12-4	.	ASSLDRVGNQPQH
TRBJ2-3	TRBV11-1	TRBD1	ACSLNPTGEADTQY
TRBJ2-7	TRBV27	.	ASSFGHQITYEQY
TRBJ1-4	TRBV29-1	.	SVELPGEGEKLF
TRBJ1-5	TRBV20-1	.	SAERQGNQPQH
TRBJ1-2	TRBV28	.	ASSFSDGRNGYT
TRBJ2-3	TRBV7-8	.	ASSLSRLPLTDTQY
.	TRBV7-3	.	ASSLGWRGGARETQY
TRBJ2-2	TRBV7-2	TRBD1	ASRTDRVGLGTGELF
TRBJ2-5	TRBV5-5	.	ASSLVGGDQETQY
TRBJ2-3	TRBV20-1	.	SARDDLQGSTDTQY
.	TRBV21-1	.	ASSTRTEAYSYEQY
TRBJ2-7	TRBV11-2	.	ASSEDSHTTYEQY
TRBJ2-5	TRBV7-3	TRBD2	ASSPFSGGAHEQY
TRBJ2-7	TRBV6-5	TRBD1	ASRDRGQYEQY
TRBJ1-2	TRBV12-3/TRBV12-4	.	ASSFGLRYGYT
TRBJ1-1	TRBV12-3/TRBV12-4	.	ASSLQKNTEAF
TRBJ2-1	TRBV6-5	.	ASTYGGGRPYNKQF
TRBJ2-1	TRBV5-1	TRBD2	ASSFLTGGDYNEQF
TRBJ2-7	TRBV15	TRBD1	ATSRGTGGEYEQY
TRBJ1-4	TRBV27	TRBD1	ASSWRQGQGEKLF
TRBJ2-7	TRBV7-9	TRBD1	ASSLVGTGPNEQY
TRBJ2-1	TRBV28	.	ASSLRVDTYNEQF
TRBJ2-1	TRBV20-1	.	SARVGVNEQF
TRBJ1-1	TRBV25-1	.	ASSAHRVAGVNTEAF
TRBJ2-1	TRBV7-2	TRBD2	ASSWTSGGASGWNEQF
TRBJ1-2	TRBV5-1	.	TSSSPQQGNYGYT
TRBJ1-6	TRBV27	.	ASTPGISYNSPLH
TRBJ1-2	TRBV12-3/TRBV12-4	.	ASSLRGNYGYT